Following are 2 T cell receptor beta chains from one sample sequenced in a study of blood T cell repertoires in COVID-19. Using immunoSEQ multiplex PCR, the repertoire was profiled, and TCRdb retains in-frame clones only, with some absent. Of over 150,000 clones detected, roughly 80% appear once; the ten largest clones hold 11%. The sequencing input was peripheral blood. These receptors all come from a man between 70 and 80 years old with active or convalescent COVID-19.

The chain has TRBV10-2 and TRBJ1-2; 11 bases match TRBD1. J was trimmed by 6 bases and V by 7 bases; bases with no gene match: 7. Germline V lookup: CDR1 WSHSY, CDR2 SAAADI. The CDR3 is made up of 14 amino acids. The CDR3 sequence: CASTRTGGFHGYTF. CDR3 DNA sequence: TGCGCCAGCACGCGGACAGGGGGCTTCCATGGCTACACCTTC.

The chain couples TRBV4-1 to TRBJ1-2, with D possibly being TRBD1 (6 bases). CDR1 MGHRA and CDR2 YSYEKL come from the germline V gene. V gave up 3 bases and J gave up 4 bases, with 12 bases separating them. The CDR3 spans 14 residues. CDR3 DNA: TGCGCCAGCAGCCAGGTCGACAGGCCCTATGGCTACACCTTC. The encoded protein is CASSQVDRPYGYTF.